This T cell receptor beta chain was retrieved from a study of T cell responses to AZD1222 COVID-19 vaccine. Points from the study as a whole: Without day 14 samples, only post-peak T cell repertoires were studied. White British ancestry dominated among donors, who included more females, and clonal diversity was possibly underestimated. Of spike-specific TCRs, nearly half reportedly target regions left unmutated in variants. Vaccine-associated CD4 TCRs ranged over spike, dominating at 160-218 and 743-854.

This clone occurred once. Its target is not known. Trimming stripped 4 bases from V and 4 bases from J, with 10 bases between. The germline V gene has CDR1 MNHEY and CDR2 SMNVEV (reference sequence). This CDR3 has 13 residues. TCRdb's table, derived via immunoSEQ multiplex PCR, lists solely in-frame clones and lacks some. Altogether roughly 70,000 clones are present, about four fifths being singletons, with the ten largest covering around 20%. The TCR comes from an adult in good health. V usage is TRBV27 and J usage is TRBJ1-2; D is unclear. Here the sequenced sample was peripheral blood, taken on day 0 of MenACWY control vaccination. The CDR3 sequence: CASSSPAGYGYTF. The CDR3 region has the DNA TGTGCCAGCAGTTCGCCCGCGGGCTATGGCTACACCTTC.